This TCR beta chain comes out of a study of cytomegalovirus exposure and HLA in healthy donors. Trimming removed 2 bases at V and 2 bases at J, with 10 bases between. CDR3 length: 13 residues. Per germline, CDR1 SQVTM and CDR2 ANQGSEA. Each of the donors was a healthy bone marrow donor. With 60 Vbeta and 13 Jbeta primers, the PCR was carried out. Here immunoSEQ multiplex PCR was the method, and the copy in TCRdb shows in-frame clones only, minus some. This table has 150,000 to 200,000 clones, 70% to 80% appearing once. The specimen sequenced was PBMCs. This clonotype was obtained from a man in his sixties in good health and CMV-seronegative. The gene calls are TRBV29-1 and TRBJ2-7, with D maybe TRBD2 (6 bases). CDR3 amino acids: CSVESGSAYEQYF. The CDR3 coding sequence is TGCAGCGTTGAATCCGGGAGTGCCTACGAGCAGTACTTC.